A single sample gave rise to the 14 T cell receptor beta chains below, sequenced in a study of T-cell reconstitution after alpha-beta-depleted transplantation in children. Unique molecular identifiers tagged the TCRbeta library. TCRdb re-derived calls from the PCR reads in MiXCR, one entry per CDR3 protein. Here the sample spans roughly 340,000 distinct CDR3 sequences, around 15% being singletons. Sample: PBMCs, mostly from graft donor cells, taken 360 days after TCRalphabeta/CD19-depleted stem cell transplant. The origin of the receptors is a male patient under 10 years old who had a stem cell transplant for acute lymphoblastic leukemia, so the T cells may come from the graft donor.

The chain combines TRBV12-3 or TRBV12-4 with TRBJ2-7; TRBD1 matches at 9 bases. The V segment lost 7 bases and the J segment 7 bases; nucleotides outside the gene matches: 11. The CDR3 is made up of 14 amino acids. The CDR3 sequence is CASTHRDRVREQYF. CDR3 in DNA: TGTGCCAGCACTCACCGGGACAGGGTCCGGGAGCAGTACTTC.

This clonotype was recorded a few times. The chain combines TRBV7-2 with TRBJ1-4, with a possible D match to TRBD1 (5 bases). CDR1 is SGHTA, CDR2 FQGNSA, per germline. The V and J ends lost 5 bases and 0 bases respectively, with 10 bases between them. The CDR3 loop spans 15 amino acids. CDR3 loop: CASSPRRATNEKLFF. CDR3 in DNA: TGTGCCAGCAGCCCCCGCAGGGCAACTAATGAAAAACTGTTTTTT.

This clonotype was seen ten or more times. The chain employs TRBV12-5 and TRBJ2-7; 7 nucleotides line up with TRBD2. Trimming cost V 3 bases and J 0 bases; bases outside gene matches: 11. This CDR3 has 17 residues. CDR1 and CDR2 from the germline V gene are LGHNT and FRNRAP. Written as DNA, the CDR3 is TGTGCTAGTGGTTTTGGTGCTAGCGGTACATTCTCCTACGAGCAGTACTTC. It translates to CASGFGASGTFSYEQYF.

There are a few counts of this clonotype. The rearrangement links TRBV21-1 to TRBJ2-7; the table's D call of TRBD2 was not tested on the DNA. TRBV21-1 is deemed a pseudogene. The CDR3 contains 17 residues. The CDR3 spells CASSLSRRLADNYEQYF. Written as DNA, the CDR3 is TGTGCCAGCAGCTTAAGCCGACGACTAGCGGACAACTACGAGCAGTACTTC.

The chain recombines TRBV29-1 with TRBJ2-1; 7 bases are a match to TRBD2. Germline-derived CDR1 and CDR2 are SQVTM and ANQGSEA. This CDR3 comprises 14 residues. With V trimmed by 4 bases and J by 4 bases, 7 bases remained unmatched. The CDR3 sequence is CSVVKLGGYNEQFF. DNA for the CDR3: TGCAGCGTTGTCAAGTTGGGGGGGTACAATGAGCAGTTCTTC.

This clonotype was picked up many times. This chain links TRBV28 with TRBJ1-5; possibly TRBD1 for D (6 bases). Trimming pared 2 bases from V and 4 bases from J, leaving 12 bases between. Germline lookup yields CDR1 MDHEN and CDR2 SYDVKM. The CDR3 has 15 amino acids. The CDR3 DNA sequence: TGTGCCAGCAGTTTAGGGACAAAGGATAATCAGCCCCAGCATTTT. This encodes CASSLGTKDNQPQHF.

The CDR3 DNA sequence: TGCGCCAGCAGCCAAGATCGGGACAGGGGTGAAAAACTGTTTTTT. It codes for CASSQDRDRGEKLFF. The J gene is TRBJ1-4, the V gene TRBV4-3; TRBD1 matches at 10 bases. Losses at the gene ends were 0 bases for V and 7 bases for J; bases not matched to a gene: 2. CDR3 size: 15 residues. CDR1 is LGHNA and CDR2 is YSLEER in the germline V gene.

At least ten counts were recorded for this clonotype. V usage is TRBV5-1 and J usage is TRBJ1-3, with D maybe TRBD1 (5 bases). This CDR3 has 16 amino acids. Trimming shortened V by 4 bases and J by 2 bases, and 16 bases separated the two germline ends. From germline, CDR1 is SGHRS and CDR2 YFSETQ. CDR3 DNA: TGCGCCAGCAGCCGGCAGGCGGGGCAGACTGGAAACACCATATATTTT. Its protein product is CASSRQAGQTGNTIYF.

This clonotype was counted a single time. CDR3 nucleotide sequence: TGCGCCAGCAGCCAAGATCTCGCAGTACTAGCGGGCCTTTCCGGGGAGCTGTTTTTT. Translating gives CASSQDLAVLAGLSGELFF. The genes are TRBV4-3 and TRBJ2-2, with 9 nucleotides matching TRBD2. The V gene end was trimmed by 0 bases and the J gene end by 6 bases; junction bases not matched to a gene: 14. Germline V gene lookup returns CDR1 LGHNA and CDR2 YSLEER. The CDR3 runs to 19 residues.

This clonotype was seen only a few times. This sequence joins TRBV25-1 and TRBJ1-4; TRBD1 matches at 8 bases. Germline CDR1 MGHDK, CDR2 SYGVNS. With 4 bases clipped from V and 3 bases from J, the junction kept 4 bases outside the gene matches. The CDR3 covers 15 residues. The CDR3 here is CASSARTGSNEKLFF. CDR3 DNA: TGTGCCAGCAGTGCCAGGACAGGGTCTAATGAAAAACTGTTTTTT.

At least ten counts were recorded for this clonotype. V gene TRBV9 combines with J gene TRBJ2-3, with a weak D call TRBD1 (6 bases). Trimming cost V 3 bases and J 0 bases, with 11 bases left between them. The CDR3 is 15 amino acids. The germline V gene encodes CDR1 SGDLS and CDR2 YYNGEE. The CDR3 spells CASSGDIQSTDTQYF. The CDR3 bases are TGTGCCAGCAGCGGGGACATACAAAGCACAGATACGCAGTATTTT.

The rearrangement links TRBV20-1 to TRBJ2-5; D is uncertain. This CDR3 contains 13 residues. Germline V gives CDR1 DFQATT, CDR2 SNEGSKA (reference sequence). Trimming cost V 4 bases and J 1 base, with 10 bases left between them. The CDR3 DNA is TGCAGTGCTATTCCCCAGCCCCAAGAGACCCAGTACTTC. Amino acid sequence: CSAIPQPQETQYF.

This clonotype was detected many times. The rearrangement uses TRBV5-1 and TRBJ2-3; maybe TRBD1 (6 bases). The CDR3 consists of 13 residues. Trimming took 2 bases from V and 6 from J, leaving 10 bases between them. Germline V gene lookup returns CDR1 SGHRS and CDR2 YFSETQ. CDR3 nucleotide sequence: TGCGCCAGCAGCTTTCCAGGGGTGGATACGCAGTATTTT. Residues: CASSFPGVDTQYF.

This clonotype came up many times. The chain carries TRBV6-5 and TRBJ2-3; 8 bases are shared with TRBD2. This CDR3 is 16 amino acids long. CDR1 MNHEY and CDR2 SVGAGI come from the germline V gene. After removal of 2 bases from V and 4 bases from J, the junction contained 8 bases not matched to a gene. CDR3 nucleotides: TGTGCCAGCAGTTACGCCGCCGCGGGGGGCGCAGATACGCAGTATTTT. Translation gives CASSYAAAGGADTQYF.